This T cell receptor (beta chain) was observed in a study of Ad26.COV2.S vaccination and SARS-CoV-2 variants listed by TCRdb under 2021. Background for the entire study: Donors in the vaccine arm were drawn from COV1001, a phase I-IIa trial of Ad26.COV2.S in healthy adults that was multicentre, randomized, double-blind and placebo-controlled. Ad26.COV2.S was given intramuscularly at 5x10^10 or 1x10^11 viral particles, as a single shot or as two shots 56 days apart. Sequencing of the TCRbeta repertoire served to evaluate the specificity and breadth of SARS-CoV-2-reactive T cell receptors following Ad26.COV2.S vaccination. A total of 32 samples were included in the TCR-sequenced set, comprising roughly 20 Ad26.COV2.S vaccine recipients, 5 placebo recipients and 8 SARS-CoV-2 convalescent individuals. Trial participants were randomized into five groups of five, in which low-dose or high-dose Ad26.COV2.S was given once or twice, or placebo was given on both occasions. Blinding of investigators to trial group allocation was maintained during experiments and outcome assessment. Results the study describes overall, beyond this receptor: Ad26.COV2.S recipients had higher spike-specific TCR breadth than placebo recipients (P = 0.0014). After vaccination, substantial breadth of spike-specific CD8+ and CD4+ T cell responses was reported. Vaccine and placebo recipients had similar non-spike TCR breadth, a finding consistent with the vaccine containing only spike. The authors noted that total T cell responses may have been underestimated by the TCR breadth and depth analyses. The study was not powered to compare responses between vaccine doses or regimens.

V and J lose 5 bases and 8 bases, and a span of 15 bases separates them. The CDR3 numbers 13 residues from cysteine through phenylalanine. Of the read, only the CDR3 DNA is kept; its 39 bases are in frame from base 1. Taken from the germline V gene (reference sequence), the CDR1 and CDR2 loops are MNHEY and SMNVEV. The sample's treatment or condition label, in plain terms: 19 received Ad26.COV2.S at low or high dose, single or two shots; about 5 received placebo; per-sample allocation not given. For vaccine and placebo recipients, the sequenced repertoires came from samples collected on day 63 after the first injection. Cohort 1b enrolled about two dozen adults aged 18-55 years at a single site in Boston, USA, between 29 July and 7 August 2020. Ad26.COV2.S was a replication-incompetent adenovirus type 26 vector that expressed a prefusion-stabilized SARS-CoV-2 spike protein derived from the original Wuhan strain.

With regard to this clone: Its antigen is still unknown. Per-base quality was not reported, and no clone a single base away is much larger than it.

The immunoSEQ Assay was the method used to sequence TCRbeta CDR3 regions. After extraction, genomic DNA underwent amplification by bias-controlled multiplex PCR, followed by high-throughput sequencing. The original methods were these. To quantify the absolute abundance of every unique TCRbeta CDR3 region, sequences were collapsed and filtered. T cell fraction was estimated by normalizing TCRbeta template counts to usable DNA, which was measured by amplifying reference genes present in all nucleated cells. Repertoire TCRs were annotated as SARS-CoV-2-specific by exact matching of V gene, CDR3 amino acid sequence and J gene to a known reactive TCR set. The reference SARS-CoV-2 TCR set came from MIRA and was filtered for enrichment in COVID-19-positive ImmuneCODE repertoires, removing public or cross-reactive TCRs. Based on the MIRA antigens, annotated TCRs were further analysed at the level of specific ORF or position within ORF. Depth was the summed frequency of annotated unique rearrangements, while breadth was defined as annotated unique rearrangements over total unique productive rearrangements. TCR breadth was compared between groups using two-sided Wilcoxon rank-sum tests. Imported from immuneACCESS, the table was reduced by TCRdb to in-frame sequences with V and J called. These copies leave out some clones; in studies compared against another copy, an unresolved V gene accounts for under half, and the cause of the remainder is not known. V, J and clone size are those of that table, while D and trimming were read from the DNA. For this sample the table gives about 420,000 clones, of which 88% were detected only once. 3.6% of the sample is taken by the ten largest.

This specimen consisted of peripheral blood, obtained in a trial of Ad26.COV2.S vaccine versus placebo. The sequence is built from TRBV27 and TRBJ1-2, and TRBD1 may be the D gene, going by 6 matching bases. This clonotype was obtained from a person aged 18-60 years who received the Ad26.COV2.S COVID-19 vaccine or a placebo. CDR3 reads: CASSPRTAGGYTF. The DNA sequence is as follows: TGTGCCAGCAGTCCCCGGACAGCCGGGGGCTACACCTTC.